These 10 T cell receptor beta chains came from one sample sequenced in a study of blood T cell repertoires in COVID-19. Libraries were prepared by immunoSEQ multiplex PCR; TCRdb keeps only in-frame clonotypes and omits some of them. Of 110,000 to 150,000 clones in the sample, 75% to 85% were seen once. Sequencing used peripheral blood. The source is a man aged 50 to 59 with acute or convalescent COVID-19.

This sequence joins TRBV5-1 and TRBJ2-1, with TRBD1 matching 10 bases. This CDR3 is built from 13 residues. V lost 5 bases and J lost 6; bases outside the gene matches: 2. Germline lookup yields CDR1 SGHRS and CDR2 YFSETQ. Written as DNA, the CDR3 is TGCGCCAGCAGGGGACAGGGGTTCAATGAGCAGTTCTTC. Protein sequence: CASRGQGFNEQFF.

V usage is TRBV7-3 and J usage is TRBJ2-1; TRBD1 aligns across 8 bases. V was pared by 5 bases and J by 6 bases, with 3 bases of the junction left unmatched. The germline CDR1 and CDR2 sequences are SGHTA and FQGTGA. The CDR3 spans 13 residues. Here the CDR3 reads CASSIQGGNEQFF. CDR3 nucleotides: TGTGCCAGCAGCATACAGGGGGGCAATGAGCAGTTCTTC.

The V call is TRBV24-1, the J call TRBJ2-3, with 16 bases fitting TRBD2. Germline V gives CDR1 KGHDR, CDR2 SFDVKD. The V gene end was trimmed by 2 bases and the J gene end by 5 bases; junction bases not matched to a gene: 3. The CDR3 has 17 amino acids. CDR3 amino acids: CATSDSGLAGGQDTQYF. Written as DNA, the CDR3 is TGTGCCACCAGTGATTCGGGACTAGCGGGAGGGCAAGATACGCAGTATTTT.

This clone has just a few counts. In DNA form, the CDR3 reads TGTGCCAGTAGTATAGAGGGGACTAGCGGCAACAATGAGCAGTTCTTC. It codes for CASSIEGTSGNNEQFF. The chain joins TRBV19 to TRBJ2-1; 11 bases line up with TRBD2. CDR1 is LNHDA, CDR2 SQIVND, per germline (reference sequence). The CDR3 contains 16 residues. Losses at the gene ends were 0 bases for V and 5 bases for J; bases not matched to a gene: 3.

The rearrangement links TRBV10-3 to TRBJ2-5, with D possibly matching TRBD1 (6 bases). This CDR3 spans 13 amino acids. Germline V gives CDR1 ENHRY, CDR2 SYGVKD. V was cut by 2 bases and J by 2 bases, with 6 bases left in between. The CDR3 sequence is CAISEGQQETQYF. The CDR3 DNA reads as TGTGCCATCAGTGAGGGACAGCAAGAGACCCAGTACTTC.

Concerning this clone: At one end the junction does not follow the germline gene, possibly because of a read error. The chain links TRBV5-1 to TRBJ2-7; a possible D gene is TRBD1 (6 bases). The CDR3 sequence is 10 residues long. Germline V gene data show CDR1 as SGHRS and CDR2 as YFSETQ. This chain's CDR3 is CASSLPGQLF. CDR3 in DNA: TGCGCCAGCAGCTTACCGGGACAACTCTTC.

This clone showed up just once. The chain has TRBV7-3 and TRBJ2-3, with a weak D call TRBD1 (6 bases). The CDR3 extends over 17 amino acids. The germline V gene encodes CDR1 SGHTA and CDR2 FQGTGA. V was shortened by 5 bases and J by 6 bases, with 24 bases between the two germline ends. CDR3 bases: TGTGCCAGCAGCCCTTACCCGCAGGGGCTACCGGGGGATACGCAGTATTTT. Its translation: CASSPYPQGLPGDTQYF.

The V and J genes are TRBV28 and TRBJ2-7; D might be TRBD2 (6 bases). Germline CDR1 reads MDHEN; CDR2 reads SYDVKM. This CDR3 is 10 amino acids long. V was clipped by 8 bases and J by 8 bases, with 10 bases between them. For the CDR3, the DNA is TGTGCCAGCGGGGGGAGGCAGCAGTACTTC. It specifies CASGGRQQYF. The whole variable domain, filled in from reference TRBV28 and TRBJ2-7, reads DVKVTQSSRYLVKRTGEKVFLECVQDMDHENMFWYRQDPGLGLRLIYFSYDVKMKEKGDIPEGYSVSREKKERFSLILESASTNQTSMYLCASGGRQQYFGPGTRLTVT.

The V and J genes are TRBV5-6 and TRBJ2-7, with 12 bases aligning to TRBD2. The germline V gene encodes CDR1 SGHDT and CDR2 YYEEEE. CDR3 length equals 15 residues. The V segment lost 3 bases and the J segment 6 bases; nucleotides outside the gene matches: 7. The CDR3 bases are TGTGCCAGCAGCTCACTAGCGGGGGGATACCTCGAGCAGTACTTC. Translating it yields CASSSLAGGYLEQYF.

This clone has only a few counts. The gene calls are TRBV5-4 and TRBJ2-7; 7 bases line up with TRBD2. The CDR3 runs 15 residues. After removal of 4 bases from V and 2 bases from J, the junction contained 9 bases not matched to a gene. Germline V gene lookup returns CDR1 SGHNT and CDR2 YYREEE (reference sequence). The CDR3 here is CASSGPLADTYEQYF. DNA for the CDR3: TGTGCCAGCAGCGGCCCTCTAGCGGATACCTACGAGCAGTACTTC.